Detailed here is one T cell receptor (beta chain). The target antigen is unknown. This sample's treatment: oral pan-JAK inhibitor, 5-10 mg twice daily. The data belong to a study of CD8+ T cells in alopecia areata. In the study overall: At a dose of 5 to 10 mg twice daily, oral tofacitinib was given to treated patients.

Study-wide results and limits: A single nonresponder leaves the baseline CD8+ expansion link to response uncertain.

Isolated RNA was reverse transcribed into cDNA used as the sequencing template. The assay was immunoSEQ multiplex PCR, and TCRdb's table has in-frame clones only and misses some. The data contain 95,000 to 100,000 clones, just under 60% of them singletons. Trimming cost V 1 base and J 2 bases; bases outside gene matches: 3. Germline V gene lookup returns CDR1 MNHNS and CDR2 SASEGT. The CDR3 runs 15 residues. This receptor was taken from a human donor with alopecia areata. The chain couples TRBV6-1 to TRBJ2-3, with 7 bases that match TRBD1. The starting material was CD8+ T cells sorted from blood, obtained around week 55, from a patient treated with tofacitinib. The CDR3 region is CASSEEQGSTDTQYF. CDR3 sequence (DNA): TGTGCCAGCAGTGAAGAACAGGGGTCCACAGATACGCAGTATTTT.